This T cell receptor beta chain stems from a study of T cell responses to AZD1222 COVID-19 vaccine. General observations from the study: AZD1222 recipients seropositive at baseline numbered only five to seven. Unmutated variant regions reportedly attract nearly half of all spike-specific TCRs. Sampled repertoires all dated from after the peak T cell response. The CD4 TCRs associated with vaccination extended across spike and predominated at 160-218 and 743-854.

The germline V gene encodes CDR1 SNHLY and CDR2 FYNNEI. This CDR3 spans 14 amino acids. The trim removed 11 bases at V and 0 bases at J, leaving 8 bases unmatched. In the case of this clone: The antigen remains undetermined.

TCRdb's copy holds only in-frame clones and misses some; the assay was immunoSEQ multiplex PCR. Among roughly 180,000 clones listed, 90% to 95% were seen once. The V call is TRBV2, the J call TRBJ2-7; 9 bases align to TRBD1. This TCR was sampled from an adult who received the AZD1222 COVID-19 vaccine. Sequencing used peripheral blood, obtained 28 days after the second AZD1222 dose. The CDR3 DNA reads TGTGCCTCCCAGGACAGGGGTAGCTCCTACGAGCAGTACTTC. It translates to CASQDRGSSYEQYF.